Listed here are 3 T cell receptor beta chains from one sample, sequenced in a study of Graves' ophthalmopathy and Graves' hyperthyroidism. Amplification targeted the TCR beta CDR3 regions, with RNA transcripts as the source material. Investigators did first-round RT-PCR with HTBI primers, then second-round multiplex PCR. A single record per CDR3 protein comes from TCRdb applying MiXCR to the multiplex PCR reads. Of some 1.1 million distinct CDR3 sequences listed, about 38% are singletons. What was sequenced was peripheral blood or thyroid tissue (not recorded which). Receptor source: an adult man with Graves' hyperthyroidism.

This clonotype was counted many times. The DNA of the CDR3 is TGTGCCACCAGCAGAGACAGGCTGAACACTGAAGCTTTCTTT. It encodes CATSRDRLNTEAFF. The genes are TRBV15 and TRBJ1-1; no reliable D call. With 0 bases removed from V and 0 bases from J, the gap between germline ends came to 5 bases. This CDR3 has 14 residues. CDR1 is LNHNV and CDR2 is YYDKDF in the germline V gene (reference sequence).

V is TRBV20-1 and J is TRBJ1-1; 11 positions agree with TRBD1. Germline lookup yields CDR1 DFQATT and CDR2 SNEGSKA (reference sequence). The J segment lost 1 base and the V segment lost 1 base, leaving 8 bases of the junction unmatched. The CDR3 consists of 17 residues. The CDR3 protein is CSARASGTGGRNTEAFF. CDR3 nucleotide sequence: TGCAGTGCTAGAGCATCCGGGACAGGGGGTAGGAACACTGAAGCTTTCTTT.

This clonotype appeared a single time. A read error may be the cause here, since a much bigger clone is one base away. The V gene is TRBV7-2, the J gene TRBJ2-7; a possible D gene is TRBD2 (6 bases). This CDR3 comprises 16 residues. The germline V gene encodes CDR1 SGHTA and CDR2 FQGNSA. V was shortened by 5 bases and J by 1 base, with 18 bases between the two germline ends. CDR3 coding DNA: TGTGCCAGCAGCCCCGGGGACGGACTACCATCCTACGAGCAGTACTTC. Amino acid sequence: CASSPGDGLPSYEQYF.